This T cell receptor (beta chain) was recovered during a study of blood T cells in healthy people across ages (dated by TCRdb to 2014 to 2015). With regard to the full study: In model experiments, template switching captured roughly one uniquely barcoded TCR beta cDNA molecule for every two T cells. Age-related changes in TCR beta repertoire diversity were measured in the study by deep sequencing normalized with unique cDNA molecular identifiers. Four age groups were formed from the donors: young (average about 16 years), middle-aged (around 39), aged (about 62) and long-lived (roughly 88). To avoid experimental bias, donors of different ages were spread randomly across the sequencing lanes. Using the same blood draw, the study looked at two additional independent replicas of 1 million unique cDNA reads for two donors, one aged 18 to 30 and the other aged 80 or older.

About this clonotype: Its cognate antigen has yet to be identified. Base qualities are not at hand, and no much larger clone is one base apart.

V drops 5 bases and J drops 0 bases, leaving 18 bases in between. CDR3 length: 17 amino acids, cysteine to phenylalanine. Here the CDR3 DNA is all that survives: 51 bases in frame from base 1. The CDR1 and CDR2 encoded by the germline V gene are SGHTA and FQGNSA. The investigation overall reported the following: Observed TCR beta diversity per million T cells fell roughly linearly with age, and a significant reduction was already apparent by age about 36. Total diversity estimates from one million sequenced T cells were considered lower bounds and underestimates. Conclusive comparison of naive and antigen-experienced compartments was prevented by the profiling of bulk unsorted PBMCs. The percentage of naive T cells measured by flow cytometry correlated strongly with observed TCR beta diversity. Compared with the aged group, the long-lived group had more naive CD4+ T cells, fewer expanded clones and increased TCR diversity, a pattern suggesting age selection. Because donor CMV infection status was unknown, age-related changes in expanded clonotypes were potentially confounded.

The 39 donors, aged about 6 to 100 years, were systemically healthy Caucasian individuals from Russia. Each donor gave 9.5 to 10 milliliters of peripheral blood, drawn into EDTA-treated Vacutainer tubes. Ficoll-Paque density-gradient centrifugation was used to isolate PBMCs, with at least 6.5 million per sample. Total RNA was extracted from PBMCs with Trizol reagent, with at least 5.5 micrograms obtained per sample. The percentages of naive CD45RAhigh/CD27high T cells were determined by flow cytometry on a PBMC aliquot from every donor. Library preparation was by 5' RACE. The sequencer listed for this sample is Illumina HiSeq 2500. A second about 6 to 11 cycle PCR used a sample-barcoded 5' primer and a J-beta primer mix. A unique molecular identifier was introduced onto each TCR beta cDNA molecule by a template-switch 5' adaptor carrying 12 random nucleotides. Each sample yielded at least 2.5 million CDR3-containing paired-end reads. All of the RNA was converted into first-strand cDNA using the Mint cDNA synthesis kit, with a TRBC-specific oligonucleotide serving as the primer. Following uracil-DNA glycosylase treatment, all cDNA underwent a first 18-cycle PCR with the universal primers M1SS and BC2_uni_R. Concerning the study's data processing: For normalization, 1 million high-quality reads, each with a distinct molecular identifier, were randomly selected from each sample. Reads with shared molecular identifiers were discarded instead of being binned into consensus sequences. MiTCR, run with a Q25 quality threshold and the strictest error-elimination algorithm, handled CDR3 identification, clonotype clustering and error correction. A nonparametric unseen species model with Euler transformation was used to estimate a lower bound on total TCR beta diversity. In TCRdb, the public reads were trimmed at Q25 with fastp and aligned with MiXCR, with productive beta chains retained. Records with the same CDR3 protein are collapsed into one entry carrying the most frequent genes and DNA. The V and J calls and clone size come from TCRdb's table, not from the authors' own analysis. The sample table holds about 1,500,000 distinct CDR3 sequences, of which 42% were seen once. The ten largest clonotypes hold 7.9% of the sample.

The receptor chain draws on TRBV7-2 and TRBJ2-3; the D segment cannot be called with confidence. The sequenced sample consisted of blood. This clonotype originated in a woman under 30 in good health. Here is the DNA: TGTGCCAGCAGCCGCCGGTGGGCGGCACGCAGCACAGATACGCAGTATTTT. Translation gives CASSRRWAARSTDTQYF.